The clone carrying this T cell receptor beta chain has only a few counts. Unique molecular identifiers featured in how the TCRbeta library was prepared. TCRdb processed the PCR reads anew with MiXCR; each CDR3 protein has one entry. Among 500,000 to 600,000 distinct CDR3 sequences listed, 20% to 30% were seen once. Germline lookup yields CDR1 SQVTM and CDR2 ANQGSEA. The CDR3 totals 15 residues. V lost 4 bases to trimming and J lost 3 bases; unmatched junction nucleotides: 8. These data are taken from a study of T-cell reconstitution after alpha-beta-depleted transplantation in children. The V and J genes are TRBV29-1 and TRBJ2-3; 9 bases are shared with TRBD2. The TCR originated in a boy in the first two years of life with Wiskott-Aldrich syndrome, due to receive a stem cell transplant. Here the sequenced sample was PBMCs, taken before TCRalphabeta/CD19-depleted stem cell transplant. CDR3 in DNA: TGCAGCGTTGTGGGTAGCGGGAGAGGGACAGATACGCAGTATTTT. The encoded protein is CSVVGSGRGTDTQYF.